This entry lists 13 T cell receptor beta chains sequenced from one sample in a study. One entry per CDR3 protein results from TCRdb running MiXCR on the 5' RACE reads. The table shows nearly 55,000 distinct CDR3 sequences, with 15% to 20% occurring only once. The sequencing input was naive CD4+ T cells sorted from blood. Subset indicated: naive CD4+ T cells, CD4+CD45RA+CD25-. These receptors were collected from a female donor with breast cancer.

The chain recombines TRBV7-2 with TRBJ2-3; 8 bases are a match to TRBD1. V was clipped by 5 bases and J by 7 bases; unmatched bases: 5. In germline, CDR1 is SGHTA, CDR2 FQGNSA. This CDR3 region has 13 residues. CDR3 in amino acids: CASSPRQGYTQYF. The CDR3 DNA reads TGTGCCAGCAGCCCTAGACAGGGGTATACGCAGTATTTT.

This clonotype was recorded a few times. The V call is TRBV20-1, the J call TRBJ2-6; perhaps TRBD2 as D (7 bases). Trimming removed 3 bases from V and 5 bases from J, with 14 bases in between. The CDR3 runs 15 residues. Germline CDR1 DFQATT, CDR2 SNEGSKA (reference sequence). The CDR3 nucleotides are TGCAGTGCTAGGGGGGCGGGAGTCTGGGCCAACGTCCTGACTTTC. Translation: CSARGAGVWANVLTF.

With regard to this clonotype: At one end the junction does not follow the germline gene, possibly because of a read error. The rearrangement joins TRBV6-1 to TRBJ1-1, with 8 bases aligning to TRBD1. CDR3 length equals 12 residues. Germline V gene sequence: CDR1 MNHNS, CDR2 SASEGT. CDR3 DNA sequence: TGTGCCAGCAGTATCTCAGGGGGCACTGAAGCTTTC. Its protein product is CASSISGGTEAF.

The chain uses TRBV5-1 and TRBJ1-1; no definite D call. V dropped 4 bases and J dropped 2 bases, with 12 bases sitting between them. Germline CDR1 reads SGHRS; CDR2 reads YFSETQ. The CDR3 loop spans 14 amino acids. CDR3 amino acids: CASSPDSQNTEAFF. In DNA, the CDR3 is TGCGCCAGCAGCCCGGACTCGCAAAACACTGAAGCTTTCTTT.

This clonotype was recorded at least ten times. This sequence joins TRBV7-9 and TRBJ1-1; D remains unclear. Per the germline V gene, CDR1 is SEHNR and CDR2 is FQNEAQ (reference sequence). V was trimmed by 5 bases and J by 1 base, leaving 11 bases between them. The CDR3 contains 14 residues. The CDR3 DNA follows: TGTGCCAGCAGCGCCCTAGGGAGGAACACTGAAGCTTTCTTT. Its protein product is CASSALGRNTEAFF.

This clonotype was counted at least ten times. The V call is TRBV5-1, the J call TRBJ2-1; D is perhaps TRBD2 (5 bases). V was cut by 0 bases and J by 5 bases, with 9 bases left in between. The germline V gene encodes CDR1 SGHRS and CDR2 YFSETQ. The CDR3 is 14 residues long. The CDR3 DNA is TGCGCCAGCAGCTTGGACGGGGTTAACAATGAGCAGTTCTTC. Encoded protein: CASSLDGVNNEQFF.

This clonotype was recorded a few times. The CDR3 loop reads CASSYSSPGLSLSYEQYF. The CDR3 DNA reads as TGTGCCAGCAGTTACTCGAGTCCAGGCCTTTCCCTCTCCTACGAGCAGTACTTC. The rearrangement links TRBV6-5 to TRBJ2-7; D not certain. The length of the CDR3 is 18 residues. CDR1 is MNHEY and CDR2 is SVGAGI in the germline V gene. V lost 0 bases and J 0 bases, leaving 18 bases between the germline ends.

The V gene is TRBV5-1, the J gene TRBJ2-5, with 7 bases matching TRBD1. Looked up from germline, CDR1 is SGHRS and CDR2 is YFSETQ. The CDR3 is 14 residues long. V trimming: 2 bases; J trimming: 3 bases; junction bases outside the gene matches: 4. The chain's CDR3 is CASSLRQGKETQYF. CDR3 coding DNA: TGCGCCAGCAGCTTAAGACAGGGAAAAGAGACCCAGTACTTC.

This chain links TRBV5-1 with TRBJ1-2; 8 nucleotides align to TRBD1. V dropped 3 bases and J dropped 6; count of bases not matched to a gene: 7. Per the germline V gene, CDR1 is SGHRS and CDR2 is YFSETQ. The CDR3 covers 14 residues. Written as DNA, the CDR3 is TGCGCCAGCAGCTCAGGACAGGGTACGGATGGCTACACCTTC. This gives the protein CASSSGQGTDGYTF.

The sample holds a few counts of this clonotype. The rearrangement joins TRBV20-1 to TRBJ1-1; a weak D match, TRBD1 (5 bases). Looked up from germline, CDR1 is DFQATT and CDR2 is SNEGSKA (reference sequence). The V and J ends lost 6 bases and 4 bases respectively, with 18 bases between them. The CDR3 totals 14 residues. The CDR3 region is CSALPGAWGTEAFF. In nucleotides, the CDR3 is TGCAGTGCCCTTCCCGGGGCTTGGGGCACTGAAGCTTTCTTT.

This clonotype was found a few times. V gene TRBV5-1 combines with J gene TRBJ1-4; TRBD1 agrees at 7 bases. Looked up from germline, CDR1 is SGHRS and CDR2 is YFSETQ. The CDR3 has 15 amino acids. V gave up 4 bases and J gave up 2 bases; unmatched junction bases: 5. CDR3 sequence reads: CASSTTGQTNEKLFF. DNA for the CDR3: TGCGCCAGCAGCACAACGGGACAGACTAATGAAAAACTGTTTTTT.

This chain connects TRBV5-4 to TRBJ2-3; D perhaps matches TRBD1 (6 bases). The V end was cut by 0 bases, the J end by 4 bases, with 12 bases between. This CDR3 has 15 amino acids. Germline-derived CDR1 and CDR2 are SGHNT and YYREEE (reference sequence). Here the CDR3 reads CASSLDLQGADTQYF. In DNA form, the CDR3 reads TGTGCCAGCAGCTTGGACCTACAGGGAGCAGATACGCAGTATTTT.

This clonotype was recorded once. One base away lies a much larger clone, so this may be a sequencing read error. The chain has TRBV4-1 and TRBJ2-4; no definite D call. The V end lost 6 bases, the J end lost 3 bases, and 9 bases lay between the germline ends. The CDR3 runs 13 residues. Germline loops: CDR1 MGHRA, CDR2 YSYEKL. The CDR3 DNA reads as TGCGCCAGCAGACCTTTGGGCAAAAACATTCAGTACTTC. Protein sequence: CASRPLGKNIQYF.